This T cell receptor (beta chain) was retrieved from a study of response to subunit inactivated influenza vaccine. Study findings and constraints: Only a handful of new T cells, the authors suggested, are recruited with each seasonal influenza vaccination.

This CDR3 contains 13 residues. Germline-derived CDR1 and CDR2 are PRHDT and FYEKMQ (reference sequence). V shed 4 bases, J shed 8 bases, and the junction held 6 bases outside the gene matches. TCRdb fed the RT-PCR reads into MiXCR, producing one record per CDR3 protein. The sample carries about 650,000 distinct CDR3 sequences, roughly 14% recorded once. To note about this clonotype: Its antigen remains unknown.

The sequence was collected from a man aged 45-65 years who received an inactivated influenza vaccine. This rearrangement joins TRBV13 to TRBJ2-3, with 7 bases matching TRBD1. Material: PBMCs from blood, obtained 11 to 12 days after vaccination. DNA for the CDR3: TGTGCCAGCAGCTCCAGGGGGTTCGGTACGCAGTATTTT. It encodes CASSSRGFGTQYF.